Reported below is one T cell receptor (beta chain). As yet, its antigen is unknown. This sample is part of a study of cytomegalovirus exposure and HLA in healthy donors. Turning to the study itself: Around 200 million T cells yielded 90 million to 130 million unique TCR beta sequences, as an earlier analysis found. Study-wide points: A later analysis associated 15,000 or so TCR beta sequences with HLA alleles at a 0.05 false discovery rate.

PCR involved 60 Vbeta and 13 Jbeta primers. Sequencing was performed with immunoSEQ multiplex PCR; in TCRdb, only in-frame clones are kept and a portion is missing. Of a few hundred thousand clones in the sample, around 82% were seen once. CDR1 and CDR2 from the germline V gene are SEHNR and FQNEAQ (reference sequence). The length of the CDR3 is 13 residues. Trimming removed 5 bases at V and 5 bases at J, with 13 bases between. This clonotype was sampled from a woman aged 25 to 39 in good health and CMV-seronegative. This rearrangement joins TRBV7-9 to TRBJ2-7; no reliable D call. Sequencing was done on a sample of PBMCs. In DNA form, the CDR3 reads TGTGCCAGCAGCCACCCCCCTCCGGACGAGCAGTACTTC. It translates to CASSHPPPDEQYF. The full variable domain, in which reference TRBV7-9 and TRBJ2-7 provide the parts outside the CDR3, is DTGVSQNPRHKITKRGQNVTFRCDPISEHNRLYWYRQTLGQGPEFLTYFQNEAQLEKSRLLSDRFSAERPKGSFSTLEIQRTEQGDSAMYLCASSHPPPDEQYFGPGTRLTVT.